These T cell receptor beta chains were read from a single sample in a study of T cell changes during pregnancy in multiple sclerosis. Data came from immunoSEQ multiplex PCR; TCRdb stores just in-frame clones and leaves some out. The sample has 100,000 or so clones, around 94% seen once. The sample consisted of peripheral blood, taken after pregnancy. These receptors originate from a female donor in good health, enrolled as a control in a pregnancy study. CDR3s include the opening cysteine and the closing phenylalanine or tryptophan. Clone size is shown for a subset of rows, as once, few, many or a class of expanded clone.

clone_size | j_call | v_call | cdr3_aa
. | TRBJ2-7 | TRBV28 | CASSYGTSQMEQYF
. | TRBJ2-5 | TRBV7-2 | CASSANSGRQETQYF
. | TRBJ2-5 | TRBV18 | CASTQGIQETQYF
. | TRBJ2-7 | TRBV6-1 | CASSERGRDYEQYF
. | TRBJ1-5 | TRBV11-2 | CASSLDEVQPQHF
. | TRBJ2-5 | TRBV5-4 | CASSLEGFGTETQYF
. | TRBJ2-2 | TRBV10-2 | CASSESNGAGDRELFF
once | TRBJ2-1 | TRBV29-1 | CSVEDELVGGNEQFF
. | TRBJ2-7 | TRBV25-1 | CASSVTGLGEQYF
. | TRBJ1-2 | TRBV6-5 | CASSYSVQGGGYTF
. | TRBJ2-3 | TRBV19 | CASSRRTGNPSTDTQYF
. | TRBJ2-5 | TRBV7-9 | CASSLGTGGGETQYF
. | TRBJ2-1 | TRBV5-1 | CASSLEGGEVIQFF
. | TRBJ2-1 | TRBV6-1 | CASSGGVGYNEQFF
. | TRBJ1-1 | TRBV5-4 | CASSFREAEAFF
. | TRBJ2-5 | TRBV5-8 | CASGHFGETQYF
once | TRBJ1-1 | TRBV5-5 | CASTLTGGLNTEAFF
. | TRBJ2-3 | TRBV2 | CASSEQAGVGTDTQYF
. | TRBJ2-1 | TRBV5-4 | CASSMITTLGYNEQFF
. | TRBJ1-5 | TRBV7-8 | CASSLAPLGSERNQPQHF
. | TRBJ2-7 | TRBV5-1 | CASSLRVEQSTYEQYF
. | TRBJ2-1 | TRBV11-3 | CASSPNRGSYNEQFF